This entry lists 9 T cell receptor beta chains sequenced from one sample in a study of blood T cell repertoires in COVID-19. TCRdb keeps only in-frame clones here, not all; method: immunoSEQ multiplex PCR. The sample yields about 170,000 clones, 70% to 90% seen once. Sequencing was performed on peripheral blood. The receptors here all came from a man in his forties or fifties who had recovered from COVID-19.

The CDR3 sequence is CASSSLGQGNRGYTF. The DNA for the CDR3 is TGTGCCAGCAGCTCGCTGGGACAGGGGAATCGGGGCTACACCTTC. The chain carries TRBV5-6 and TRBJ1-2, with 10 bases lining up with TRBD1. The germline CDR1 and CDR2 sequences are SGHDT and YYEEEE. This CDR3 has 15 amino acids. V lost 3 bases and J lost 8; bases outside the gene matches: 10.

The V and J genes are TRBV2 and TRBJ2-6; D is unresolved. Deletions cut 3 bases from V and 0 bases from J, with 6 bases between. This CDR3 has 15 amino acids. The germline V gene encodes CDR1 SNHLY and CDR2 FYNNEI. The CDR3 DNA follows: TGTGCCAGCAGTGATCGCAGCTCTGGGGCCAACGTCCTGACTTTC. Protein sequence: CASSDRSSGANVLTF.

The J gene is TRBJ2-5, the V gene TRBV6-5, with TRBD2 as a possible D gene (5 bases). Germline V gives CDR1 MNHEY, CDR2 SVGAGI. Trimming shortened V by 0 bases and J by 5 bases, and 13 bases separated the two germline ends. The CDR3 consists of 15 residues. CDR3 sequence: CASSYSASSAETQYF. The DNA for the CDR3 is TGTGCCAGCAGTTACTCGGCTAGCAGCGCGGAGACCCAGTACTTC.

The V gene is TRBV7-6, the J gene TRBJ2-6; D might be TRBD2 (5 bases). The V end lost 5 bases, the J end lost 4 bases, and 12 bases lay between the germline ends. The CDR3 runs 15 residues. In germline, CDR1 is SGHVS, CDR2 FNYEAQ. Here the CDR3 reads CASSATGSGANVLTF. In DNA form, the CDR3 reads TGTGCCAGCAGCGCCACGGGGAGCGGGGCCAACGTCCTGACTTTC.

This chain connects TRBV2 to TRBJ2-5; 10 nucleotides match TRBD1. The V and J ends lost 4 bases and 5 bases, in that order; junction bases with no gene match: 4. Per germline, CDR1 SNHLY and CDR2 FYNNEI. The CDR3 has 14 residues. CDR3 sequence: CASSGQGAWETQYF. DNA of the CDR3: TGTGCCAGCAGTGGACAGGGGGCTTGGGAGACCCAGTACTTC.

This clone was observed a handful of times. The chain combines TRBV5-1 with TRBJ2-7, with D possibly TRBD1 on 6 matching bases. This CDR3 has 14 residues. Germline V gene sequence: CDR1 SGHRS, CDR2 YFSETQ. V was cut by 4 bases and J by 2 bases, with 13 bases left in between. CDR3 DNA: TGCGCCAGCAGCCCCAGGACAGTAGCCTACGAGCAGTACTTC. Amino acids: CASSPRTVAYEQYF.

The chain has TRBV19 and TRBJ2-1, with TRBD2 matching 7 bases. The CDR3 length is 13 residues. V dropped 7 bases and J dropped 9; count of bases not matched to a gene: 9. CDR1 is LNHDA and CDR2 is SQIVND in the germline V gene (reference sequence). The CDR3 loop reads CASKSSGSSEQFF. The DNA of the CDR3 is TGTGCCAGTAAGAGTAGCGGGTCCAGTGAGCAGTTCTTC.

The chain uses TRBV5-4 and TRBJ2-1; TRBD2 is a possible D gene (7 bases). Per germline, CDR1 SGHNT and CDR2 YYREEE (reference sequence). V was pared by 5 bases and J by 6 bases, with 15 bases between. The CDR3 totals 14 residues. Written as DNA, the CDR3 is TGTGCCAGCAGGGGAGGGGGGGCGGTCAATGAGCAGTTCTTC. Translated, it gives CASRGGGAVNEQFF.

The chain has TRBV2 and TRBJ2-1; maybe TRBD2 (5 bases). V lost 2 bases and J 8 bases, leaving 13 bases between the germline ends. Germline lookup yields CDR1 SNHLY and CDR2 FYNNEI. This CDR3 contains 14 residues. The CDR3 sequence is CASSESGPWDEQFF. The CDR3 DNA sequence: TGTGCCAGCAGTGAAAGCGGCCCGTGGGATGAGCAGTTCTTC.